This T cell receptor beta chain derives from a study of OX40 agonist ivuxolimab in advanced cancers. Study-wide context: Hepatocellular carcinoma, melanoma, renal cell or head and neck cancer occurred in dose-escalation patients. Those enrolled were 82.7% male, with a mean age of approximately 60 years and ages from roughly 23 to 79.

Assay used: immunoSEQ multiplex PCR; TCRdb lists only in-frame clones, some missing. Of some 45,000 clones listed, around 87% are singletons. Germline V gene data show CDR1 as SEHNR and CDR2 as FQNEAQ (reference sequence). V was clipped by 1 base and J by 4 bases, with 13 bases between them. This CDR3 region has 16 residues. This clone was seen just once. Its antigen remains unidentified. Study-wide results and limits: Relative to CD4+ cells, CD8+ T cells on average had more expanded clones.

This chain uses TRBV7-9 with TRBJ1-4, with a weak D call TRBD1 (6 bases). This clonotype was obtained from an adult with an advanced solid tumor such as melanoma, head and neck, liver or kidney cancer. The specimen comprised CD4+ or CD8+ T cells sorted from blood, sampled in a trial of the OX40 agonist ivuxolimab. The DNA of the CDR3 is TGTGCCAGCAGCTTAGAAAGGGGGAGCGGTAATGAAAAACTGTTTTTT. Its translation: CASSLERGSGNEKLFF.